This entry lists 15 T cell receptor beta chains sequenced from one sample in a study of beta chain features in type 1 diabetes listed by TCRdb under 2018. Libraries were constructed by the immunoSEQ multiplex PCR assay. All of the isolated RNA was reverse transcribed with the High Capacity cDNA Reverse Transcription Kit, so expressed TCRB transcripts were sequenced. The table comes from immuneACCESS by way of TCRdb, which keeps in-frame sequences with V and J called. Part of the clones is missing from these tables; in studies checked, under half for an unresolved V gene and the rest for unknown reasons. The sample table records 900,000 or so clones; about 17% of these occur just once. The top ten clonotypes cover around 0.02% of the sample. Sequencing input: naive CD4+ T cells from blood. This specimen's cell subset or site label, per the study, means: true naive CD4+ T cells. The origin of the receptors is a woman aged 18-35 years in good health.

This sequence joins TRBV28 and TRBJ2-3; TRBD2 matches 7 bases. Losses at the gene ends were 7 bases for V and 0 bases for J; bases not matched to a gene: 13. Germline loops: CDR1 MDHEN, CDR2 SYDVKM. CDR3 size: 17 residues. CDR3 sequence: CASIFSGTPLSTDTQYF. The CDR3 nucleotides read TGTGCCAGCATTTTCAGCGGGACCCCCCTTAGCACAGATACGCAGTATTTT.

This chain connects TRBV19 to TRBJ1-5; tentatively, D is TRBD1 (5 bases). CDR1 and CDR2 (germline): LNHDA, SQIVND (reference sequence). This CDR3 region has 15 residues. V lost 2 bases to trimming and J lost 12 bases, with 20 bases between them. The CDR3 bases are TGTGCCAGTAGTATAAGGAGGACGGGACTTCAGGACCAGCATTTT. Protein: CASSIRRTGLQDQHF.

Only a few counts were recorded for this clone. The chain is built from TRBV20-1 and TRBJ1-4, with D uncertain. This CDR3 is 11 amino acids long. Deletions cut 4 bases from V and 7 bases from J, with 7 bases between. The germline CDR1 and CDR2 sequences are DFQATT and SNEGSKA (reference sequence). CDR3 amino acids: CSATPSEKLFF. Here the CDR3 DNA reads TGCAGTGCTACTCCATCTGAAAAACTGTTTTTT.

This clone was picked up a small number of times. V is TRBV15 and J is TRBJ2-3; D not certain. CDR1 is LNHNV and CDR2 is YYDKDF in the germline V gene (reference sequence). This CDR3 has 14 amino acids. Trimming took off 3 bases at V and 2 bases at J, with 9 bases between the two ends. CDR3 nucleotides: TGTGCCACCAGCAGTGGGCTGATCACAGATACGCAGTATTTT. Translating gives CATSSGLITDTQYF.

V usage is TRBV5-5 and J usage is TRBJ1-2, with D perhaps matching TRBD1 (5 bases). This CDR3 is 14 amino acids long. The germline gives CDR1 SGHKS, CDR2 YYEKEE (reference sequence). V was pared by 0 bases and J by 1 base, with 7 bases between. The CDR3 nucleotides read TGTGCCAGCAGCTTGGCGGACAATAACTATGGCTACACCTTC. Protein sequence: CASSLADNNYGYTF.

The CDR3 DNA reads as TGCGCCAGCAGCAAACTGATCAGGGGTACAGATACGCAGTATTTT. This translates into CASSKLIRGTDTQYF. V gene TRBV5-1 combines with J gene TRBJ2-3, with a possible D match to TRBD1 (6 bases). Germline CDR1 SGHRS, CDR2 YFSETQ. The CDR3 extends over 15 amino acids. Trimming pared 4 bases from V and 3 bases from J, leaving 15 bases between.

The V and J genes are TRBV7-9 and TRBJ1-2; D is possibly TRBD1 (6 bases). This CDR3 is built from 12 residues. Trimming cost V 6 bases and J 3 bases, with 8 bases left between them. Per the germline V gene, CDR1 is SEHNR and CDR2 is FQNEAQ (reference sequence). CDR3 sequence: CASSYRDYGYTF. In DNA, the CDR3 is TGTGCCAGCAGTTACAGGGACTATGGCTACACCTTC.

The CDR3 DNA reads TGTGCCAGCAGCTCGCCCTTGGGGGAGACCCAGTACTTC. Protein product: CASSSPLGETQYF. The chain combines TRBV5-4 with TRBJ2-5; no reliable D call. V was trimmed by 3 bases and J by 5 bases, leaving 11 bases between them. CDR3 size: 13 residues. CDR1 SGHNT and CDR2 YYREEE come from the germline V gene (reference sequence).

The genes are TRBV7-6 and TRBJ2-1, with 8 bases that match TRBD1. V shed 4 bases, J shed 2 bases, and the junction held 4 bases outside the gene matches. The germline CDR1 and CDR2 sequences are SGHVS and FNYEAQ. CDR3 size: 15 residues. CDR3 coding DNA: TGTGCCAGCAGCTACGCGGGACAGGCCTACAATGAGCAGTTCTTC. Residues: CASSYAGQAYNEQFF.

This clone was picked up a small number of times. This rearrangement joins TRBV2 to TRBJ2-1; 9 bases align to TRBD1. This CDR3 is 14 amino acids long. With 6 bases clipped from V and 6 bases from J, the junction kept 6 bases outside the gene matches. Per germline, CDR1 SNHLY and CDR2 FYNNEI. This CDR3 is CASRSGTGSNEQFF. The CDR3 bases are TGTGCCAGCAGATCCGGGACAGGGAGCAATGAGCAGTTCTTC.

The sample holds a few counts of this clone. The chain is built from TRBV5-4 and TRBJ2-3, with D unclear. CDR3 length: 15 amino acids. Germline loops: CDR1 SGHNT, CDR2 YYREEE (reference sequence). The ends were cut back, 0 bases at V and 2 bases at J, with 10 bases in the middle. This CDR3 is CASSLGQEPTDTQYF. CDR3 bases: TGTGCCAGCAGCTTGGGGCAGGAACCCACAGATACGCAGTATTTT. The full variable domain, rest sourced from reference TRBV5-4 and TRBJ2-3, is ETGVTQSPTHLIKTRGQQVTLRCSSQSGHNTVSWYQQALGQGPQFIFQYYREEENGRGNFPPRFSGLQFPNYSSELNVNALELDDSALYLCASSLGQEPTDTQYFGPGTRLTVL.

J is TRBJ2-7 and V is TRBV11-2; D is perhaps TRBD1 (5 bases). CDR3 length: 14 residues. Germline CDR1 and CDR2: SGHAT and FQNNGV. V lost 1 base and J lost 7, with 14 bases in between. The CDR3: CASSLVGGKGEQYF. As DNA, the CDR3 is TGTGCCAGCAGCTTAGTCGGTGGGAAGGGGGAGCAGTACTTC.

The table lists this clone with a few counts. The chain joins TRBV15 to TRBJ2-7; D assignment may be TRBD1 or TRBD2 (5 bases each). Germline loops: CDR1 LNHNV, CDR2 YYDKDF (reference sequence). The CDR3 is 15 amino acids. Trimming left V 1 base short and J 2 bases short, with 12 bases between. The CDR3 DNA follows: TGTGCCACCAGCAGAGGACTCGGGACCACCTACGAGCAGTACTTC. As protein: CATSRGLGTTYEQYF.

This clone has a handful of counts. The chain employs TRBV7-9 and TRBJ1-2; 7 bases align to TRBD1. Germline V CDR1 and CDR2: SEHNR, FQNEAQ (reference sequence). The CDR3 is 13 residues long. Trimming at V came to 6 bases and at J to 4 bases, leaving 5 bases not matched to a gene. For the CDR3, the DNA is TGTGCCAGCAGAGACGGGACAGTCTATGGCTACACCTTC. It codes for CASRDGTVYGYTF.

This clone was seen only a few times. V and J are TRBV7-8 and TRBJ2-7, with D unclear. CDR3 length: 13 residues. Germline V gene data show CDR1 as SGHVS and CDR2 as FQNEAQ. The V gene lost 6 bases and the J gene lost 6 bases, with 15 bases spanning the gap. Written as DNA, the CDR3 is TGTGCCAGCAGTGTAACCTGGGCAGGCGAGCAGTACTTC. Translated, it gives CASSVTWAGEQYF.